This T cell receptor (beta chain) was identified in a study of CD8 T cells in Susac syndrome. CDR1 is SGDLS and CDR2 is YYNGEE in the germline V gene. This CDR3 spans 15 amino acids. Trimming removed 2 bases from V and 7 bases from J, with 15 bases in between. cDNA came from 0.5 to 1 ug RNA primed by random hexamers. TCRdb reprocessed the immunoSEQ multiplex PCR reads via MiXCR and lists one record per CDR3 protein. The sample includes about 140,000 distinct CDR3 sequences, approximately 95% seen only once; the top ten take approximately 0.13%. The origin of this receptor is a human donor with Susac syndrome. The chain carries TRBV9 and TRBJ2-2; tentative D call: TRBD2 (6 bases). Sequencing was done on a sample of CD4+ T cells from PBMCs. CDR3 sequence (DNA): TGTGCCAGCAGCGTTAGCGCGGGCGGGATCGGGGAGCTGTTTTTT. As protein: CASSVSAGGIGELFF.